The 14 T cell receptor beta chains listed next were all sequenced from one sample in a study of regulatory T cells in long-lasting Graves disease. According to the study, TCR beta libraries were built with iRepertoire HTBI primers and CDR3-region Arm-PCR. TCRdb used MiXCR to reprocess the multiplex PCR reads, holding one entry per CDR3 protein. The profile shows 400,000 to 500,000 distinct CDR3 sequences, 20% to 25% of them singletons. Documented time point: persistent/refractory GD, antithyroid drugs over 5 years with positive TRAb. PBMC-extracted RNA yielded the TCR library. Material: peripheral blood mononuclear cells (PBMCs), obtained when the disease was refractory, from a patient treated with antithyroid drugs. Receptor source: a female donor with Graves disease.

With respect to this clonotype: A much larger clone lies a single base off, so this may be a read error. J is TRBJ2-7 and V is TRBV28; 11 bases map to TRBD1. Germline V CDR1 and CDR2: MDHEN, SYDVKM. This CDR3 spans 13 amino acids. With 6 bases clipped from V and 5 bases from J, the junction kept 3 bases outside the gene matches. In nucleotides, the CDR3 is TGTGCCAGCAGGGACAGGGGGCAGAACGAGCAGTACTTC. Its translation: CASRDRGQNEQYF.

Of note for this clonotype: At one end, the junction sequence differs from germline, possibly due to a read error. V is TRBV2 and J is TRBJ2-2; weak D call: TRBD2 (5 bases). The CDR3 consists of 13 residues. Germline CDR1 SNHLY, CDR2 FYNNEI. The CDR3 DNA sequence: TGTGCCAGCAACGATAGACGCTCCGGGGAGCTGCTTTTT. This gives the protein CASNDRRSGELLF.

There are many counts of this clonotype. The J gene is TRBJ2-7, the V gene TRBV6-5; D gene uncertain. The V end was cut by 0 bases, the J end by 7 bases, with 10 bases between. CDR1 is MNHEY, CDR2 SVGAGI, per germline. The CDR3 consists of 13 residues. The CDR3 nucleotides are TGTGCCAGCAGTTACTCCAAATGGGGAGAGCAGTACTTC. This codes for CASSYSKWGEQYF.

The CDR3 sequence: CASSPGVLGGNQPQHF. CDR3 DNA sequence: TGTGCCAGCAGCCCCGGAGTACTGGGGGGCAATCAGCCCCAGCATTTT. This chain links TRBV7-9 with TRBJ1-5, with a tentative D call TRBD1 (5 bases). Deletions cut 5 bases from V and 2 bases from J, with 16 bases between. CDR3 length: 16 amino acids. The germline CDR1 and CDR2 sequences are SEHNR and FQNEAQ (reference sequence).

This clonotype was picked up many times. The chain is built from TRBV28 and TRBJ2-7, with D maybe TRBD2 (6 bases). V lost 6 bases and J lost 2, with 17 bases in between. CDR1 is MDHEN and CDR2 is SYDVKM in the germline V gene. This CDR3 has 15 residues. CDR3 sequence: CASSPPGTLTYEQYF. The CDR3 DNA reads TGTGCCAGCAGCCCTCCCGGGACTCTAACCTACGAGCAGTACTTC.

This clonotype was detected many times. The J gene is TRBJ2-2, the V gene TRBV7-8; D gene unclear. The germline gives CDR1 SGHVS, CDR2 FQNEAQ. V was shortened by 0 bases and J by 4 bases, with 0 bases between the two germline ends. The CDR3 contains 12 residues. CDR3 sequence (DNA): TGTGCCAGCAGCTTAGCCACCGGGGAGCTGTTTTTT. Protein: CASSLATGELFF.

This clonotype appeared many times. CDR3 in DNA: TGCAGTGCCAAGACTAGCGGGAGCTCCGAGCAGTACTTC. Translation gives CSAKTSGSSEQYF. The chain uses TRBV20-1 and TRBJ2-7, with TRBD2 identical over 12 bases. The CDR3 is made up of 13 amino acids. The J segment lost 6 bases and the V segment lost 6 bases, leaving 6 bases of the junction unmatched. Germline V CDR1 and CDR2: DFQATT, SNEGSKA (reference sequence).

This clonotype has ten or more counts. The chain has TRBV6-1 and TRBJ1-2, with D possibly being TRBD1 (5 bases). This CDR3 has 13 residues. V dropped 5 bases and J dropped 8 bases, with 15 bases sitting between them. Germline V gives CDR1 MNHNS, CDR2 SASEGT. The CDR3: CASSRRAGQGYTF. The CDR3 DNA sequence: TGTGCCAGCAGTCGGCGGGCAGGGCAGGGCTACACCTTC.

Only a few counts were recorded for this clonotype. This could be a read error, since a much larger clone is one nucleotide away. The chain employs TRBV27 and TRBJ1-5; a possible D gene is TRBD1 (8 bases). Matching the DNA end better, TRBJ2-3 makes the J call doubtful. The germline V gene encodes CDR1 MNHEY and CDR2 SMNVEV (reference sequence). This CDR3 is 14 amino acids long. Here the CDR3 reads CASSFTGGDQPQYF. CDR3 nucleotides: TGTGCCAGCAGTTTCACAGGGGGGGATCAGCCCCAGTATTTT.

Comment on this clonotype: A single base separates this from a much larger clone, so it may be a read error. The chain uses TRBV20-1 and TRBJ1-1; TRBD1 matches 9 bases. The CDR3 is 13 amino acids. Germline lookup yields CDR1 DFQATT and CDR2 SNEGSKA (reference sequence). V was pared by 5 bases and J by 4 bases, with 5 bases of the junction left unmatched. The CDR3 coding sequence is TGCAGTGCTGAGACAGGGGGACGCACTGAAGCTTTCTTT. This gives the protein CSAETGGRTEAFF.

This clonotype was recorded many times. This chain connects TRBV12-3 or TRBV12-4 to TRBJ1-5; D is perhaps TRBD1 (5 bases). This CDR3 comprises 15 residues. V was pared by 6 bases and J by 0 bases, with 12 bases between. As DNA, the CDR3 is TGTGCCAGCAGCCGGGGACGGGATAGCAATCAGCCCCAGCATTTT. This gives the protein CASSRGRDSNQPQHF.

The rearrangement joins TRBV7-8 to TRBJ2-4; tentatively, D is TRBD2 (6 bases). Germline values: CDR1 SGHVS, CDR2 FQNEAQ. The CDR3 consists of 13 residues. V was clipped by 6 bases and J by 5 bases, with 11 bases between them. The CDR3 DNA sequence: TGTGCCAGCAGTGGGGGGAGTCAAAACATTCAGTACTTC. Encoded protein: CASSGGSQNIQYF.

This clonotype was counted many times. The rearrangement joins TRBV6-1 to TRBJ1-1; D possibly corresponds to TRBD1 (5 bases). The CDR3 consists of 12 residues. V dropped 2 bases and J dropped 10 bases, with 11 bases sitting between them. Germline CDR1 and CDR2: MNHNS and SASEGT. The CDR3 is CASSEQGELAFF. The CDR3 bases are TGTGCCAGCAGTGAACAGGGAGAGCTAGCTTTCTTT.

This sequence joins TRBV6-2 or TRBV6-3 and TRBJ1-6; D is undetermined. Germline V gene sequence: CDR1 MNHEY, CDR2 SVGEGT. The V end was cut by 6 bases, the J end by 8 bases, with 11 bases between. This CDR3 is built from 13 residues. CDR3 DNA: TGTGCCAGCAGCCCCTTTCCCGATTCACCCCTCCACTTT. Its protein is CASSPFPDSPLHF.